Detailed here is one TCR beta chain. Its target is unknown. The repertoire was sequenced with immunoSEQ multiplex PCR; TCRdb's copy has only in-frame clones and lacks some. The sample has roughly 57,000 clones, around 82% seen once. This sample stems from a study of lymphopenia after photon versus proton radiotherapy. Study results and limitations: Proton therapy kept repertoires fairly stable, unlike photons, which gained effector/memory cells. After the lymphocyte nadir, photon-treated repertoires showed oligoclonal expansion, especially of CD8+ Temra cells. A bigger post-nadir fall in TCR diversity correlated inversely with survival time in deceased patients.

CDR1 is SGDLS and CDR2 is YYNGEE in the germline V gene. This CDR3 is 15 amino acids long. V lost 0 bases and J lost 2, with 9 bases in between. This chain links TRBV9 with TRBJ1-3; D possibly corresponds to TRBD1 (5 bases). The sequencing here drew on peripheral blood, taken from a patient treated with photon-based radiotherapy. The TCR was taken from a man aged 50 or older with gastric cancer. Here the CDR3 DNA reads TGTGCCAGCAGCGTAGATGGGGCTACTGGAAACACCATATATTTT. Protein: CASSVDGATGNTIYF.